This T cell receptor beta chain was sequenced in a study of sequential checkpoint blockade in melanoma. On the study more broadly: Both treatment sequences were followed by maintenance nivolumab. DNA from 91 pretreatment tumor samples underwent TCRβ immunosequencing.

Here immunoSEQ multiplex PCR was the method, and the copy in TCRdb shows in-frame clones only, minus some. The data show more than 10,000 clones, 27% seen once. Concerning this clone: What it binds is unknown.

The study, taken as a whole, reports: Patients with week-13 increases in T-cell fraction and clonality benefited about 30 times more often.

Per germline, CDR1 SGHRS and CDR2 YFSETQ. The CDR3 contains 16 residues. V lost 0 bases and J lost 5, with 15 bases in between. Treatment denoted: randomized to nivolumab then ipilimumab (arm A) or the reverse (arm B). DNA-damaging chemotherapy had not been given to any patient beforehand. V gene TRBV5-1 combines with J gene TRBJ2-4; perhaps TRBD1 as D (5 bases). The specimen was tumor tissue (inferred from file names), collected from a patient given nivolumab and ipilimumab in sequence. This receptor was identified in a human donor with melanoma. The CDR3 is CASSLALTDVENIQYF. CDR3 in DNA: TGCGCCAGCAGCTTGGCCTTGACAGACGTTGAAAACATTCAGTACTTC. Together with reference TRBV5-1 and TRBJ2-4, the CDR3 gives the full variable domain: KAGVTQTPRYLIKTRGQQVTLSCSPISGHRSVSWYQQTPGQGLQFLFEYFSETQRNKGNFPGRFSGRQFSNSRSEMNVSTLELGDSALYLCASSLALTDVENIQYFGAGTRLSVL.